The entry below describes one T cell receptor (beta chain). The CDR3 has 14 residues. Germline lookup yields CDR1 MGHRA and CDR2 YSYEKL. V lost 5 bases and J lost 5; bases outside the gene matches: 8. Researchers attached unique molecular identifiers to individual cDNA molecules. TCRdb recomputed calls from the 5' RACE reads with MiXCR, one row per CDR3 protein. The sample records about 76,000 distinct CDR3 sequences, approximately 11% being singletons. This sample is drawn from a study of early T cells in non-severe SARS-CoV-2 infection. The sample comprised whole blood. The gene calls are TRBV4-1 and TRBJ2-5, with 7 positions matching TRBD1. This receptor was taken from an adult who was a healthcare worker with PCR-confirmed SARS-CoV-2 infection or an uninfected control (not recorded which). DNA of the CDR3: TGCGCCAGCAGCTTACAGGGGTTTGGGGAGACCCAGTACTTC. This translates into CASSLQGFGETQYF.